These 29 T cell receptor beta chains originate from one sample sequenced in a study of cytomegalovirus exposure and HLA in healthy donors. The PCR contained 60 Vbeta and 13 Jbeta primers. Sequencing was performed with immunoSEQ multiplex PCR; in TCRdb, only in-frame clones are kept and a portion is missing. The repertoire has about 160,000 clones, approximately 77% of them found once; the top ten carry roughly 7.4%. Sequencing input: PBMCs. The receptors were sampled from a male donor in good health and CMV-seropositive.

J is TRBJ1-2 and V is TRBV2; D gene uncertain. The CDR3 contains 12 residues. The V gene's germline CDR1 is SNHLY and CDR2 FYNNEI. V lost 5 bases to trimming and J lost 2 bases, with 6 bases between them. In DNA, the CDR3 is TGTGCCAGCAGTTGGCAGAACTATGGCTACACCTTC. Translating it yields CASSWQNYGYTF. Drawing the rest from reference TRBV2 and TRBJ1-2, the complete variable domain is EPEVTQTPSHQVTQMGQEVILRCVPISNHLYFYWYRQILGQKVEFLVSFYNNEISEKSEIFDDQFSVERPDGSNFTLKIRSTKLEDSAMYFCASSWQNYGYTFGSGTRLTVV.

The CDR3 DNA is TGTGCCAGCAGCTCCTTAAGACAGGGGGCGGGCTCACCCCTCCACTTT. It yields the protein CASSSLRQGAGSPLHF. The chain recombines TRBV5-6 with TRBJ1-6; 10 bases map to TRBD1. This CDR3 is 16 amino acids long. V lost 3 bases to trimming and J lost 10 bases; unmatched junction nucleotides: 10. Germline assignment: CDR1 SGHDT and CDR2 YYEEEE.

The rearrangement uses TRBV7-9 and TRBJ1-5; D is perhaps TRBD1 (5 bases). Germline V lookup: CDR1 SEHNR, CDR2 FQNEAQ (reference sequence). CDR3 length equals 15 residues. V was shortened by 4 bases and J by 1 base, with 11 bases between the two germline ends. CDR3 residues: CASSSQGFSNQPQHF. In nucleotides, the CDR3 is TGTGCCAGCAGCTCCCAGGGCTTCAGCAATCAGCCCCAGCATTTT. The full variable domain, rest sourced from reference TRBV7-9 and TRBJ1-5, is DTGVSQNPRHKITKRGQNVTFRCDPISEHNRLYWYRQTLGQGPEFLTYFQNEAQLEKSRLLSDRFSAERPKGSFSTLEIQRTEQGDSAMYLCASSSQGFSNQPQHFGDGTRLSIL.

This clone was observed a few times. V usage is TRBV25-1 and J usage is TRBJ1-1; TRBD1 might be the D (5 bases). V shed 3 bases and J shed 8 bases, with 19 bases lying between them. The CDR3 has 15 amino acids. The germline V gene encodes CDR1 MGHDK and CDR2 SYGVNS. The CDR3 is CASSESNSGQLEAFF. The CDR3 DNA is TGTGCCAGCAGTGAGTCGAATTCAGGGCAGCTGGAAGCTTTCTTT.

The rearrangement uses TRBV14 and TRBJ1-6; D unresolved. Germline V CDR1 and CDR2: SGHDN, FVKESK. The CDR3 extends over 14 amino acids. V lost 3 bases and J 4 bases, leaving 7 bases between the germline ends. The CDR3 bases are TGTGCCAGCAGCCAGAAACAGTATAATTCACCCCTCCACTTT. Translated: CASSQKQYNSPLHF.

The chain links TRBV7-2 to TRBJ2-5; D might be TRBD2 (5 bases). Germline CDR1 SGHTA, CDR2 FQGNSA. The CDR3 is 14 residues long. Trimming cost V 1 base and J 4 bases, with 10 bases left between them. In DNA form, the CDR3 reads TGTGCCAGCAGCTTAGATCGGGGTAGAGAGACCCAGTACTTC. Amino acid sequence: CASSLDRGRETQYF. Variable domain in full (rest from reference TRBV7-2 and TRBJ2-5): GAGVSQSPSNKVTEKGKDVELRCDPISGHTALYWYRQSLGQGLEFLIYFQGNSAPDKSGLPSDRFSAERTGGSVSTLTIQRTQQEDSAVYLCASSLDRGRETQYFGPGTRLLVL.

This clone was observed a handful of times. Other DNA sequences in this specimen translate into the identical CDR3. The gene calls are TRBV9 and TRBJ2-7, with 7 nucleotides matching TRBD1. J lost 2 bases, V lost 0 bases, and 2 bases had no gene match. CDR3 length equals 14 residues. Germline V gene data show CDR1 as SGDLS and CDR2 as YYNGEE. CDR3 residues: CASSVGQGAYEQYF. The DNA of the CDR3 is TGTGCCAGCAGCGTAGGGCAGGGGGCCTACGAGCAGTACTTC.

V gene TRBV9 combines with J gene TRBJ1-2; D ambiguous. In germline, CDR1 is SGDLS, CDR2 YYNGEE. The CDR3 runs to 13 residues. Between the trimmed V and J ends, which lost 4 bases and 2 bases, there was a span of 9 bases. CDR3 region: CASSSTMNYGYTF. CDR3 sequence (DNA): TGTGCCAGCAGCTCCACAATGAACTATGGCTACACCTTC.

The chain couples TRBV2 to TRBJ1-6; no definite D call. V dropped 2 bases and J dropped 0 bases, with 5 bases sitting between them. The CDR3 loop spans 15 amino acids. Germline V gene sequence: CDR1 SNHLY, CDR2 FYNNEI. In DNA, the CDR3 is TGTGCCAGCAGTGAACCATTCTCCTATAATTCACCCCTCCACTTT. It translates to CASSEPFSYNSPLHF. The full variable domain, rest sourced from reference TRBV2 and TRBJ1-6, is EPEVTQTPSHQVTQMGQEVILRCVPISNHLYFYWYRQILGQKVEFLVSFYNNEISEKSEIFDDQFSVERPDGSNFTLKIRSTKLEDSAMYFCASSEPFSYNSPLHFGNGTRLTVT.

The chain uses TRBV19 and TRBJ2-7; no reliable D call. V dropped 5 bases and J dropped 4 bases, with 12 bases sitting between them. CDR1 is LNHDA, CDR2 SQIVND, per germline (reference sequence). This CDR3 spans 13 amino acids. This chain's CDR3 is CASSVGSPYEQYF. The CDR3 DNA sequence: TGTGCCAGTAGTGTCGGTTCTCCATACGAGCAGTACTTC. The full variable domain, rest sourced from reference TRBV19 and TRBJ2-7, is DGGITQSPKYLFRKEGQNVTLSCEQNLNHDAMYWYRQDPGQGLRLIYYSQIVNDFQKGDIAEGYSVSREKKESFPLTVTSAQKNPTAFYLCASSVGSPYEQYFGPGTRLTVT.

In this sample, this clone turned up a few times. The chain joins TRBV2 to TRBJ2-1, with 13 nucleotides matching TRBD2. This CDR3 region has 15 residues. The germline CDR1 and CDR2 sequences are SNHLY and FYNNEI. V gave up 6 bases and J gave up 9 bases; unmatched junction bases: 8. The CDR3 here is CASRPTSGGTGEQFF. CDR3 coding DNA: TGTGCCAGCAGGCCGACTAGCGGGGGGACCGGTGAGCAGTTCTTC.

This clone was observed a few times. This chain links TRBV7-2 with TRBJ2-3; 12 bases are a match to TRBD2. Per the germline V gene, CDR1 is SGHTA and CDR2 is FQGNSA. With V trimmed by 1 base and J by 0 bases, 8 bases remained unmatched. CDR3 length equals 19 residues. As DNA, the CDR3 is TGTGCCAGCAGCTTAGGGGTACTAGCGGGGGGCGCTAGCACAGATACGCAGTATTTT. It is translated as CASSLGVLAGGASTDTQYF.

The chain recombines TRBV6-5 with TRBJ2-3; 9 bases line up with TRBD1. Germline CDR1 MNHEY, CDR2 SVGAGI. This CDR3 is built from 15 residues. Germline trimming cut 7 bases from V and 4 bases from J; bases unmatched to any gene: 9. The CDR3 DNA reads TGTGCCAGCACCGTCGGGACAGGGTTTCCAGATACGCAGTATTTT. This translates into CASTVGTGFPDTQYF.

V usage is TRBV2 and J usage is TRBJ1-2; 7 bases are shared with TRBD1. The ends lost 7 bases at V and 3 bases at J; junction bases unmatched: 2. Looked up from germline, CDR1 is SNHLY and CDR2 is FYNNEI. The CDR3 spans 12 residues. The CDR3 region is CASMQGDYGYTF. In DNA form, the CDR3 reads TGTGCCAGCATGCAGGGGGACTATGGCTACACCTTC.

This clone was seen once. CDR3 sequence: CASSARVASNEQYF. For the CDR3, the DNA is TGTGCCAGTAGTGCCCGGGTAGCGAGCAACGAGCAGTACTTC. The chain carries TRBV19 and TRBJ2-7, with D possibly TRBD2 on 5 matching bases. Germline V gene lookup returns CDR1 LNHDA and CDR2 SQIVND (reference sequence). The CDR3 spans 14 residues. V lost 5 bases to trimming and J lost 5 bases, with 16 bases between them.

This clone was detected only once. This chain joins TRBV6-1 and TRBJ1-1; a weak D match, TRBD1 (6 bases). This CDR3 region has 12 residues. The ends were cut back, 6 bases at V and 12 bases at J, with 17 bases in the middle. Germline V CDR1 and CDR2: MNHNS, SASEGT. The CDR3 here is CASRVTQGRPFF. CDR3 DNA sequence: TGTGCCAGCAGGGTAACACAGGGACGGCCTTTCTTT.

This chain links TRBV19 with TRBJ1-3, with 8 bases that match TRBD1. CDR1 is LNHDA, CDR2 SQIVND, per germline (reference sequence). The J segment lost 2 bases and the V segment lost 3 bases, leaving 3 bases of the junction unmatched. The CDR3 covers 15 residues. CDR3 bases: TGTGCCAGTAGTATCAGACAGGGGACTGGAAACACCATATATTTT. It translates to CASSIRQGTGNTIYF. Complete variable domain (other parts from reference TRBV19 and TRBJ1-3): DGGITQSPKYLFRKEGQNVTLSCEQNLNHDAMYWYRQDPGQGLRLIYYSQIVNDFQKGDIAEGYSVSREKKESFPLTVTSAQKNPTAFYLCASSIRQGTGNTIYFGEGSWLTVV.

CDR3 nucleotide sequence: TGCGCCAGCAGCTGGGCCTACGGGACAGCTAATGAAAAACTGTTTTTT. Amino acids: CASSWAYGTANEKLFF. The chain joins TRBV5-1 to TRBJ1-4, with 7 bases matching TRBD1. The CDR3 covers 16 residues. V lost 3 bases and J lost 3; bases outside the gene matches: 8. The germline gives CDR1 SGHRS, CDR2 YFSETQ.

As to this clone: An end of the junction differs from the germline gene, which may be a read error. This rearrangement joins TRBV29-1 to TRBJ2-5; possibly TRBD2 for D (6 bases). This CDR3 has 15 amino acids. The germline gives CDR1 SQVTM, CDR2 ANQGSEA. The DNA for the CDR3 is TGCAGCGCCGCCCCAATGGGCGGGGTTCAAGGGACCCAGTACTTC. Translation: CSAAPMGGVQGTQYF.

V is TRBV5-1 and J is TRBJ1-2; D call uncertain. The germline CDR1 and CDR2 sequences are SGHRS and YFSETQ. This CDR3 comprises 14 residues. V shed 2 bases and J shed 2 bases, with 10 bases lying between them. The CDR3 DNA follows: TGCGCCAGCAGCTTCAGAGGCGTAAACTATGGCTACACCTTC. Its protein product is CASSFRGVNYGYTF. The full variable domain, with the rest looked up from reference TRBV5-1 and TRBJ1-2, is KAGVTQTPRYLIKTRGQQVTLSCSPISGHRSVSWYQQTPGQGLQFLFEYFSETQRNKGNFPGRFSGRQFSNSRSEMNVSTLELGDSALYLCASSFRGVNYGYTFGSGTRLTVV.

CDR3 coding DNA: TGCGCCAGCAGCTTGGAAGGGGTTGGTAACTATGGCTACACCTTC. Its translation: CASSLEGVGNYGYTF. This rearrangement joins TRBV5-1 to TRBJ1-2; weak D call: TRBD1 (5 bases). CDR1 is SGHRS and CDR2 is YFSETQ in the germline V gene. Trimming left V 0 bases short and J 1 base short, with 10 bases between. The CDR3 runs to 15 residues.

The sample holds one count of this clone. The gene calls are TRBV5-1 and TRBJ2-1, with 9 nucleotides matching TRBD2. There are 14 residues in the CDR3. Germline values: CDR1 SGHRS, CDR2 YFSETQ. Trimming cost V 0 bases and J 6 bases; bases outside gene matches: 1. CDR3 amino acids: CASSLELAGNEQFF. The DNA of the CDR3 is TGCGCCAGCAGCTTGGAACTAGCGGGCAATGAGCAGTTCTTC.

The V call is TRBV6-1, the J call TRBJ2-1; a possible D gene is TRBD1 (5 bases). CDR3 length: 15 residues. V lost 6 bases to trimming and J lost 3 bases, with 15 bases between them. Per the germline V gene, CDR1 is MNHNS and CDR2 is SASEGT. The DNA of the CDR3 is TGTGCCAGCAGAAAGGACACTTTGCTCTACAATGAGCAGTTCTTC. It encodes CASRKDTLLYNEQFF.

The rearrangement joins TRBV13 to TRBJ2-5; 7 bases are a match to TRBD1. The closer fit of TRBJ2-7 to the DNA end suggests the J call may be wrong. The CDR3 runs to 15 residues. Germline lookup yields CDR1 PRHDT and CDR2 FYEKMQ (reference sequence). The CDR3: CASSTTGTESYEQYF. CDR3 in DNA: TGTGCCAGCAGCACTACCGGGACAGAATCCTACGAGCAGTACTTC.

This clone was found a few times. The chain uses TRBV7-6 and TRBJ1-1; 9 positions agree with TRBD1. This CDR3 has 13 amino acids. J gave up 5 bases and V 5 bases, and 3 bases lay outside the gene matches. CDR1 and CDR2 (germline): SGHVS, FNYEAQ. The CDR3 bases are TGTGCCAGCAGCGGGACAGGGAGGACTGAAGCTTTCTTT. This sequence encodes CASSGTGRTEAFF.

This clone was observed a few times. V is TRBV5-6 and J is TRBJ1-2; D remains ambiguous. The CDR3 extends over 13 amino acids. Germline V gene sequence: CDR1 SGHDT, CDR2 YYEEEE. The ends were cut back, 7 bases at V and 5 bases at J, with 15 bases in the middle. The CDR3 reads CASGQGRGYGYTF. The CDR3, as DNA: TGTGCCAGCGGGCAAGGGCGAGGGTATGGCTACACCTTC.

The rearrangement links TRBV25-1 to TRBJ2-7, with a possible D match to TRBD2 (6 bases). V was cut by 2 bases and J by 3 bases, with 14 bases left in between. The V gene's germline CDR1 is MGHDK and CDR2 SYGVNS. The CDR3 extends over 15 amino acids. CDR3 DNA sequence: TGTGCCAGCAGTGAAAGTCGGGGGTCCCTCTACGAGCAGTACTTC. Translated, it gives CASSESRGSLYEQYF.

This rearrangement joins TRBV4-1 to TRBJ2-1; TRBD2 might be the D (7 bases). Looked up from germline, CDR1 is MGHRA and CDR2 is YSYEKL. The CDR3 runs 16 residues. The ends were cut back, 4 bases at V and 2 bases at J, with 15 bases in the middle. CDR3 DNA sequence: TGCGCCAGCAGCCCCGACCCGGGGGGCACCTACAATGAGCAGTTCTTC. Its protein product is CASSPDPGGTYNEQFF.

The chain employs TRBV5-1 and TRBJ2-7, with 9 bases that match TRBD2. From germline, CDR1 is SGHRS and CDR2 YFSETQ. Trimming cost V 2 bases and J 2 bases; bases outside gene matches: 2. The CDR3 is 14 amino acids. CDR3 sequence (DNA): TGCGCCAGCAGCTTAGCGGGGGGCCCCTACGAGCAGTACTTC. It translates to CASSLAGGPYEQYF.